This TCR beta chain was documented in a study of blood T cell repertoires in COVID-19. In the study overall: Specimens from acute and convalescent COVID-19 originated in the United States, Italy and Spain.

The table came from immunoSEQ multiplex PCR; TCRdb's copy has only in-frame clones and leaves some out. This sample carries about 88,000 clones, approximately 92% of them seen once, and the ten largest clones take approximately 5.2%. Germline V gives CDR1 SQVTM, CDR2 ANQGSEA. Trimming pared 6 bases from V and 4 bases from J, leaving 16 bases between. The CDR3 totals 14 residues. The clonotype originates from a woman older than 75 with active COVID-19. The sequencing input was peripheral blood. The chain has TRBV29-1 and TRBJ2-1; weak D call: TRBD1 (6 bases). CDR3 in DNA: TGCAGCGTGGAATCAGGGGTCGATTACAATGAGCAGTTCTTC. It is translated as CSVESGVDYNEQFF.